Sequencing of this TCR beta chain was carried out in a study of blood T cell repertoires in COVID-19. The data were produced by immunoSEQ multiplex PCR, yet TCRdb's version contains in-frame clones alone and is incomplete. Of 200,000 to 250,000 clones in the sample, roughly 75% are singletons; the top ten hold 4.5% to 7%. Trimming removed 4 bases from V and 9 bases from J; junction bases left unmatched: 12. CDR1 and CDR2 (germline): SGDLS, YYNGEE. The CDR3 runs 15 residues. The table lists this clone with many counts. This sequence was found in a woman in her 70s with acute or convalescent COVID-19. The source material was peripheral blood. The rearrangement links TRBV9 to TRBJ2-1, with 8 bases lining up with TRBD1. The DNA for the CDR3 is TGTGCCAGCAGCCCAGGGGGCAGTCAAAGGGGTGAGCAGTTCTTC. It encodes CASSPGGSQRGEQFF.